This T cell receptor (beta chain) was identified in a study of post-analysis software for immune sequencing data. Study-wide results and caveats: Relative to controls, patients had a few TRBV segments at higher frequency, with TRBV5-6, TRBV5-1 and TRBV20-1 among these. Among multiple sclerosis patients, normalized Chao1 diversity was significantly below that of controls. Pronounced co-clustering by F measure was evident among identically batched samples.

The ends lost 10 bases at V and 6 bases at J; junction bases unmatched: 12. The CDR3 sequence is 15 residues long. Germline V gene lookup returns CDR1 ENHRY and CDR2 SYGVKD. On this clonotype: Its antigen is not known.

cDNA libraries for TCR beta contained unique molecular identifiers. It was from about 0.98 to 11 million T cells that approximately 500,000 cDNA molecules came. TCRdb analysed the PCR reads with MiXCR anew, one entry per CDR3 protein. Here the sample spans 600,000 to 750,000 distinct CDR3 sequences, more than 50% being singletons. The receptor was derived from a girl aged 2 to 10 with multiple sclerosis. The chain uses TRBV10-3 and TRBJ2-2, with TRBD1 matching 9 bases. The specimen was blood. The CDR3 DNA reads TGTGCCACTCAAGACGGGACAGGGAAGGCCGGGGAGCTGTTTTTT. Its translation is CATQDGTGKAGELFF.